Listed below are T cell receptor beta chains from one sample, sequenced in a study of blood T cell repertoires in COVID-19. Clones were read by immunoSEQ multiplex PCR, and TCRdb kept only the in-frame ones, dropping some. The table shows some 65,000 clones, with 85% to 95% occurring only once. Sample: peripheral blood. All receptors derive from a man aged 65 to 85 with active COVID-19. Each CDR3 is given with its conserved first and last residue. D genes are given only for firm matches. Not every row has a clone size; where given, it reads once, few, many or a size class.

CDR3 length	V gene	J gene	D gene	clone size	CDR3 DNA	CDR3 protein
14	TRBV6-5	TRBJ1-1	-	-	TGTGCCAGCAGTTACGGCCAGGGTTACACTGAAGCTTTCTTT	CASSYGQGYTEAFF
15	TRBV5-5	TRBJ2-2	TRBD1	-	TGTGCCAGCAGCTTTCGACAGGGAAACACCGGGGAGCTGTTTTTT	CASSFRQGNTGELFF
13	TRBV12-3/TRBV12-4	TRBJ1-4	-	-	TGTGCCAGCAGTCTGGGAGCGGCGGAAAAACTGTTTTTT	CASSLGAAEKLFF
14	TRBV28	TRBJ1-3	-	-	TGTGCCAGTGGGGGGGGCTCGCCCGGAAACACCATATATTTT	CASGGGSPGNTIYF
16	TRBV11-2	TRBJ2-3	TRBD2	-	TGTGCCAGCAGCTCCATCATTAGCGGGGGCACAGATACGCAGTATTTT	CASSSIISGGTDTQYF
14	TRBV6-6	TRBJ2-3	-	-	TGTGCCAGCAGTTACTCAGGGGTCGGGGATACGCAGTATTTT	CASSYSGVGDTQYF
14	TRBV18	TRBJ2-4	-	-	TGTGCCAGCTCACTGGGCGCAGGCAAAAACATTCAGTACTTC	CASSLGAGKNIQYF
15	TRBV10-3	TRBJ2-7	TRBD2	-	TGTGCCATCAGTCAGTCTAGCGGGGGAACTTACGAGCAGTACTTC	CAISQSSGGTYEQYF
15	TRBV6-5	TRBJ2-5	TRBD2	-	TGTGCCAGCAGGGGACTAGCGGGGAGGCAGGAGACCCAGTACTTC	CASRGLAGRQETQYF
14	TRBV3-1/TRBV3-2	TRBJ1-3	-	once	TGTGCCAGCAGCGCAAGGAGTGAACGGAACACCATATATTTT	CASSARSERNTIYF
14	TRBV7-2	TRBJ2-7	-	-	TGTGCCAGCAGCTTTGGCGGCAGCTCCTACGAGCAGTACTTC	CASSFGGSSYEQYF
13	TRBV29-1	TRBJ2-7	TRBD1	-	TGCAGCGTTGAGGAACAGGGGGTACGACGGCAGTACTTC	CSVEEQGVRRQYF
18	TRBV4-2	TRBJ1-5	TRBD1	-	TGTGCCAGCAGCCAAGATCAGTTCTACAGGGGATTGGGTCAGCCCCAGCATTTT	CASSQDQFYRGLGQPQHF
19	TRBV7-2	TRBJ2-5	TRBD2	-	TGTGCCAGCAGCAAAACCGGGACTAGCGGACCGGTGTACCAAGAGACCCAGTACTTC	CASSKTGTSGPVYQETQYF
13	TRBV5-6	TRBJ2-7	TRBD2	-	TGTGCCAGCAGCCCGACTAGCGGGGTGGAGCAGTACTTC	CASSPTSGVEQYF
15	TRBV7-2	TRBJ2-2	-	-	TGTGCCAGCAGCTTCACAGATTCGAACACCGGGGAGCTGTTTTTT	CASSFTDSNTGELFF
13	TRBV19	TRBJ1-1	TRBD1	-	TGTGCCAGTATGAAGGGGGCGAGAACTGAAGCTTTCTTT	CASMKGARTEAFF
14	TRBV13	TRBJ1-1	-	-	TGTGCCAGCAGTCCTTATACAGTCAACACTGAAGCTTTCTTT	CASSPYTVNTEAFF
17	TRBV10-3	TRBJ2-1	TRBD2	-	TGTGCCATCAGTGAGGCGGCTAGCGGGGGGAACTACAATGAGCAGTTCTTC	CAISEAASGGNYNEQFF
15	TRBV27	TRBJ2-7	-	-	TGTGCCAGCAGTACCTGGGGGGGCAGCTCCTACGAGCAGTACTTC	CASSTWGGSSYEQYF
17	TRBV13	TRBJ2-5	TRBD2	-	TGTGCCAGCAGCTTAGCGGGGGGACCTCACCCGCAAGAGACCCAGTACTTC	CASSLAGGPHPQETQYF
12	TRBV11-1	TRBJ2-3	-	-	TGTGCCAGCCGGGACTCGACAGATACGCAGTATTTT	CASRDSTDTQYF
16	TRBV4-1	TRBJ1-5	-	-	TGCGCCAGCAGCCAAGATTTTACGGATCGCGGTCAGCCCCAGCATTTT	CASSQDFTDRGQPQHF
15	TRBV19	TRBJ1-5	-	few	TGTGCCAGTAGGACAACTGGACTGGGGAATCAGCCCCAGCATTTT	CASRTTGLGNQPQHF
16	TRBV7-2	TRBJ2-7	TRBD2	once	TGTGCCAGCAGCTCTCACACTAGCGGGCCTTGGCGCGAGCAGTACTTC	CASSSHTSGPWREQYF
16	TRBV5-5	TRBJ1-5	-	-	TGTGCCAGCAGCTCACAGCCCCTTAATAGCAATCAGCCCCAGCATTTT	CASSSQPLNSNQPQHF
19	TRBV5-1	TRBJ2-1	TRBD2	-	TGCGCCAGCAGCTTGGGTTCCGGGACTAGCGGGGGGGCAGGGAATGAGCAGTTCTTC	CASSLGSGTSGGAGNEQFF
14	TRBV10-2	TRBJ1-5	-	-	TGCGCCAGCAGTGAGATGGGGGGGGCTCAGCCCCAGCATTTT	CASSEMGGAQPQHF
14	TRBV7-8	TRBJ2-7	TRBD1	-	TGTGCCAGCAGTTCCGGGACAGGGGTCCACGAGCAGTACTTC	CASSSGTGVHEQYF
14	TRBV5-4	TRBJ1-2	-	-	TGTGCCAGCAGCGCGGACAGTACTAACTATGGCTACACCTTC	CASSADSTNYGYTF
16	TRBV19	TRBJ2-4	-	-	TGTGCCAGTAGTATAGCGGGGGTTTCAACCAAAAACATTCAGTACTTC	CASSIAGVSTKNIQYF